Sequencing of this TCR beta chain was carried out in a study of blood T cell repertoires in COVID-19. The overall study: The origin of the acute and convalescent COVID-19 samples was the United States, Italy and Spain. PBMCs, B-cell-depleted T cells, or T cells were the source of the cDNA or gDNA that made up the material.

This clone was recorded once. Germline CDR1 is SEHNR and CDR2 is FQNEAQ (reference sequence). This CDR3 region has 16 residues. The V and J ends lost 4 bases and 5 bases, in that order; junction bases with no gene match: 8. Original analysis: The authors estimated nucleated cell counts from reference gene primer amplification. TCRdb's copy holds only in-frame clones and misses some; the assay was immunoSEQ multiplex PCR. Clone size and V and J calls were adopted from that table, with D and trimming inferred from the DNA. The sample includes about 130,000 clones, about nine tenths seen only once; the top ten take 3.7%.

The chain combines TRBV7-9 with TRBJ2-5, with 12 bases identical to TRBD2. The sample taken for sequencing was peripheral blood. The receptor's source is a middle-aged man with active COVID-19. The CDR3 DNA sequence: TGTGCCAGCAGCTACATCCTAGCGGGAGGGCAGGAGACCCAGTACTTC. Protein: CASSYILAGGQETQYF.